This TCR beta chain was captured by sequencing in a study of shared clonotypes between healthy human individuals. Notes on the study in general: Deeper or shallower sequencing was expected to change how clonotypes are shared among donors.

V lost 5 bases and J 3 bases, leaving 11 bases between the germline ends. The V gene's germline CDR1 is LNHDA and CDR2 SQIVND (reference sequence). CDR3 size: 13 residues. Naive CD8 populations comprised CD45RO-negative cells positively selected for CCR7, excluding terminally differentiated effector memory CD45RA+ cells. How the authors handled the data: From ImmunoSEQ came sequences covering only the junction and carrying no quality scores, so filtering differed. Method: immunoSEQ multiplex PCR; TCRdb's copy keeps in-frame clones and lacks some. That table is the source of V, J and clone size, and D and trimming were worked out from the DNA. The sample has around 1.9 million clones; about 93% are singletons. To note about this clone: Its antigen is as yet unknown.

The receptor was isolated from a man aged 18 to 35 in good health. Some clones in this sample may be carry-over from other donors' samples. Specimen: naive CD8+ T cells from PBMCs. The rearrangement links TRBV19 to TRBJ2-7, with TRBD1 as a possible D gene (5 bases). The CDR3 loop reads CASSGRQLYEQYF. As DNA, the CDR3 is TGTGCCAGTAGTGGCAGACAGCTCTACGAGCAGTACTTC.